Below, 22 T cell receptor beta chains from the same sample are listed, as sequenced in a study of blood T cell repertoires in COVID-19. The method was immunoSEQ multiplex PCR; TCRdb's version includes in-frame clones alone and lacks a portion of them. Of approximately 200,000 clones listed, 88% are singletons. The sequenced sample consisted of peripheral blood. Receptors originate from a man between 65 and 79 years old with active or convalescent COVID-19.

In DNA form, the CDR3 reads TGTGCCAGCAGCTTAATTACGGGACAGAGGAACACTGAAGCTTTCTTT. Protein sequence: CASSLITGQRNTEAFF. The chain uses TRBV7-2 and TRBJ1-1; 7 bases map to TRBD1. The CDR3 extends over 16 amino acids. In germline, CDR1 is SGHTA, CDR2 FQGNSA. The ends lost 2 bases at V and 1 base at J; junction bases unmatched: 7.

The CDR3 DNA reads as TGTGCCAGCAGAGAGGACAGCTCTGGAAACACCATATATTTT. It codes for CASREDSSGNTIYF. The J gene is TRBJ1-3, the V gene TRBV6-5, with D possibly TRBD1 on 6 matching bases. The CDR3 has 14 residues. In germline, CDR1 is MNHEY, CDR2 SVGAGI. V was pared by 6 bases and J by 0 bases, with 9 bases between.

The J gene is TRBJ1-6, the V gene TRBV7-2; D may be TRBD1 (5 bases). The CDR3 is made up of 15 amino acids. Germline assignment: CDR1 SGHTA and CDR2 FQGNSA. Deletions cut 1 base from V and 10 bases from J, with 14 bases between. The CDR3: CASSLVGRGNSPLHF. Written as DNA, the CDR3 is TGTGCCAGCAGCTTAGTGGGACGGGGGAACTCACCCCTCCACTTT.

V is TRBV5-1 and J is TRBJ1-6; the match to TRBD1 covers 12 bases. The junction had 17 bases not matched to a gene; V was cut back by 4 bases and J by 0 bases. The CDR3 sequence is 22 residues long. Germline CDR1 is SGHRS and CDR2 is YFSETQ. The chain's CDR3 is CASSRQPGQGALGSSYNSPLHF. In DNA form, the CDR3 reads TGCGCCAGCAGCCGACAACCGGGACAGGGGGCGTTGGGGAGCTCCTATAATTCACCCCTCCACTTT.

The rearrangement links TRBV28 to TRBJ2-5; a possible D gene is TRBD1 (6 bases). Per germline, CDR1 MDHEN and CDR2 SYDVKM. This CDR3 is 13 amino acids long. Trimming pared 8 bases from V and 5 bases from J, leaving 15 bases between. The DNA for the CDR3 is TGTGCCAGCGCCACAGGGCGGTACGAGACCCAGTACTTC. Its protein product is CASATGRYETQYF.

The chain recombines TRBV19 with TRBJ2-7; 8 bases map to TRBD1. The CDR3 covers 15 residues. Trimming took 5 bases from V and 3 from J; bases not matched to a gene: 9. From germline, CDR1 is LNHDA and CDR2 SQIVND (reference sequence). The DNA for the CDR3 is TGTGCCAGTAGTGCATCCGGGACAGGTGTCTACGAGCAGTACTTC. Protein: CASSASGTGVYEQYF.

This chain links TRBV28 with TRBJ1-2; 9 bases align to TRBD1. CDR3 length: 14 residues. The germline CDR1 and CDR2 sequences are MDHEN and SYDVKM. The trim removed 4 bases at V and 4 bases at J, leaving 4 bases unmatched. The CDR3 bases are TGTGCCAGCAGTTATCACAGGGGGCGCTATGGCTACACCTTC. This codes for CASSYHRGRYGYTF.

This chain uses TRBV28 with TRBJ2-1; tentative D call: TRBD2 (6 bases). Germline assignment: CDR1 MDHEN and CDR2 SYDVKM. This CDR3 is 14 amino acids long. Trimming cost V 3 bases and J 3 bases, with 9 bases left between them. CDR3 coding DNA: TGTGCCAGCAGTTTGTGGACTAACTACAATGAGCAGTTCTTC. As protein: CASSLWTNYNEQFF.

The V and J genes are TRBV28 and TRBJ2-1, with D tentatively TRBD2 (5 bases). The CDR3 is made up of 15 amino acids. Looked up from germline, CDR1 is MDHEN and CDR2 is SYDVKM. V lost 2 bases, J lost 9 bases, and 17 bases lay in between. In nucleotides, the CDR3 is TGTGCCAGCAGTTTAATCTTGGGGAGTCGAGGTGAGCAGTTCTTC. The encoded protein is CASSLILGSRGEQFF.

V usage is TRBV11-2 and J usage is TRBJ2-2, with 7 bases matching TRBD2. The CDR3 is made up of 17 amino acids. J lost 3 bases, V lost 5 bases, and 12 bases had no gene match. Germline-derived CDR1 and CDR2 are SGHAT and FQNNGV. The CDR3 DNA reads TGTGCCAGCAGCCCGGGGGGTAGCGGTTATGACACCGGGGAGCTGTTTTTT. Translation gives CASSPGGSGYDTGELFF.

The chain links TRBV5-1 to TRBJ2-1, with TRBD1 identical over 10 bases. The germline V gene encodes CDR1 SGHRS and CDR2 YFSETQ. The ends lost 2 bases at V and 8 bases at J; junction bases unmatched: 7. The CDR3 has 15 amino acids. CDR3 bases: TGCGCCAGCAGCTTAGGGACAGGGGTTGTCCATGAGCAGTTCTTC. Residues: CASSLGTGVVHEQFF.

V gene TRBV27 combines with J gene TRBJ1-6; D possibly corresponds to TRBD1 (5 bases). The CDR3 has 16 residues. V was clipped by 3 bases and J by 5 bases, with 14 bases between them. Germline V gene sequence: CDR1 MNHEY, CDR2 SMNVEV (reference sequence). Here the CDR3 DNA reads TGTGCCAGCAGTTTTGATCCAGGGTTGCATAATTCACCCCTCCACTTT. Translation gives CASSFDPGLHNSPLHF.

This chain uses TRBV15 with TRBJ1-5; D is possibly TRBD1 (6 bases). CDR1 LNHNV and CDR2 YYDKDF come from the germline V gene (reference sequence). Trimming left V 0 bases short and J 5 bases short, with 11 bases between. CDR3 length: 15 amino acids. The CDR3 loop is CATSRDREGDQPQHF. Here the CDR3 DNA reads TGTGCCACCAGCAGAGACAGGGAGGGGGATCAGCCCCAGCATTTT.

This chain connects TRBV2 to TRBJ2-1, with TRBD2 as a possible D gene (5 bases). The V end lost 6 bases, the J end lost 1 base, and 22 bases lay between the germline ends. Germline CDR1 reads SNHLY; CDR2 reads FYNNEI. This CDR3 has 18 residues. CDR3 nucleotides: TGTGCCAGCAGCCGTGCTCTCGGGCGGGTTAGATCCTACAATGAGCAGTTCTTC. Protein sequence: CASSRALGRVRSYNEQFF.

J is TRBJ2-3 and V is TRBV5-8, with TRBD2 matching 11 bases. V shed 3 bases, J shed 8 bases, and the junction held 8 bases outside the gene matches. The CDR3 is made up of 15 amino acids. Germline values: CDR1 SGHTS, CDR2 YDEGEE. CDR3 nucleotide sequence: TGTGCCAGCAGCTATGGGACTAGCGGTAGGGGTACGCAGTATTTT. Translation gives CASSYGTSGRGTQYF.

J is TRBJ2-3 and V is TRBV11-3, with no clear D. The CDR3 has 15 amino acids. V lost 1 base to trimming and J lost 0 bases, with 8 bases between them. Per germline, CDR1 SGHNT and CDR2 YENEEA. CDR3 region: CASSLGGSSTDTQYF. The CDR3, as DNA: TGTGCCAGCAGCTTAGGCGGTTCTAGCACAGATACGCAGTATTTT.

This clone was detected only once. The chain has TRBV7-9 and TRBJ1-4; perhaps TRBD1 as D (5 bases). The CDR3 extends over 14 amino acids. V lost 5 bases and J lost 8, with 15 bases in between. CDR1 SEHNR and CDR2 FQNEAQ come from the germline V gene (reference sequence). The CDR3 spells CASSASGHVEKLFF. For the CDR3, the DNA is TGTGCCAGCAGCGCCTCCGGACATGTCGAAAAACTGTTTTTT. The variable domain in full, with the rest retrieved from reference TRBV7-9 and TRBJ1-4, is DTGVSQNPRHKITKRGQNVTFRCDPISEHNRLYWYRQTLGQGPEFLTYFQNEAQLEKSRLLSDRFSAERPKGSFSTLEIQRTEQGDSAMYLCASSASGHVEKLFFGSGTQLSVL.

The rearrangement links TRBV18 to TRBJ2-5, with D hard to call. The CDR3 has 13 amino acids. Trimming stripped 3 bases from V and 3 bases from J, with 8 bases between. Germline loops: CDR1 KGHSH, CDR2 LQKENI. CDR3 DNA sequence: TGTGCCAGCTCACCGGGCAGTAAAGAGACCCAGTACTTC. As protein: CASSPGSKETQYF.

The chain recombines TRBV5-1 with TRBJ1-2; D is perhaps TRBD1 (5 bases). The germline V gene has CDR1 SGHRS and CDR2 YFSETQ. The CDR3 runs 15 residues. Trimming took 4 bases from V and 0 from J, leaving 13 bases between them. CDR3 bases: TGCGCCAGCAGCCCAGACAGACCGCCTAACTATGGCTACACCTTC. It specifies CASSPDRPPNYGYTF.

This clone was observed a single time. The chain uses TRBV6-5 and TRBJ2-5; 7 bases match TRBD2. Looked up from germline, CDR1 is MNHEY and CDR2 is SVGAGI. There are 12 residues in the CDR3. The J segment lost 4 bases and the V segment lost 8 bases, leaving 4 bases of the junction unmatched. The CDR3 nucleotides are TGTGCCAGCGTTGGGGGGGGAGAGACCCAGTACTTC. Protein sequence: CASVGGGETQYF.

CDR3 in DNA: TGTGCCAGCAGAGTGGACAGGGTTGAGGAAAAACTGTTTTTT. Translating gives CASRVDRVEEKLFF. J is TRBJ1-4 and V is TRBV6-5; TRBD1 aligns across 8 bases. This CDR3 has 14 residues. J lost 8 bases, V lost 6 bases, and 8 bases had no gene match. Germline CDR1 MNHEY, CDR2 SVGAGI.

This rearrangement joins TRBV28 to TRBJ1-2; D is unresolved. The germline V gene has CDR1 MDHEN and CDR2 SYDVKM. V lost 5 bases and J lost 3, with 10 bases in between. The length of the CDR3 is 13 residues. The CDR3 reads CASSPVADYGYTF. CDR3 bases: TGTGCCAGCAGTCCCGTCGCGGACTATGGCTACACCTTC.